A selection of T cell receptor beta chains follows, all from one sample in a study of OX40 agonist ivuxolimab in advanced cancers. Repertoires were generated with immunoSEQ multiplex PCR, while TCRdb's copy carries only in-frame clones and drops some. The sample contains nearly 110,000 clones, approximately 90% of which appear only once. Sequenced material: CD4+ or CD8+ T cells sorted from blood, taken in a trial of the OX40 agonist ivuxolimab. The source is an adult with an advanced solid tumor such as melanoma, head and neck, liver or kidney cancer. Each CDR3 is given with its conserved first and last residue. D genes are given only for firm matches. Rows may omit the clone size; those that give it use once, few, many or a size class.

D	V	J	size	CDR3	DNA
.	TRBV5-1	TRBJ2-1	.	CASSRDTSNDYNEQFF	TGCGCCAGCAGCCGTGACACCTCTAATGACTACAATGAGCAGTTCTTC
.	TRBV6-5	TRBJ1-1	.	CASSYRLNTEAFF	TGTGCCAGCAGTTACAGGTTGAACACTGAAGCTTTCTTT
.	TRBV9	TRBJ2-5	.	CASSKSLQETQYF	TGTGCCAGCTCCAAGAGCCTCCAAGAGACCCAGTACTTC
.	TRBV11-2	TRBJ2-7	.	CASSLEMGSEQYF	TGTGCCAGCAGCCTCGAGATGGGTAGCGAGCAGTACTTC
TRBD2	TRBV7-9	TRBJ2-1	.	CASRGLAGVREQFF	TGTGCCAGCAGGGGACTAGCGGGAGTCCGGGAGCAGTTCTTC
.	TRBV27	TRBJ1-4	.	CASKTGQITNEKLFF	TGTGCCAGCAAAACGGGTCAGATAACTAATGAAAAACTGTTTTTT
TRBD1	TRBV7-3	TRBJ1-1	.	CASSSTGTGGVAFF	TGTGCCAGCAGCTCTACCGGGACAGGGGGTGTAGCTTTCTTT
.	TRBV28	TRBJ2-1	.	CASSLGAQGWDEQFF	TGTGCCAGCAGTTTGGGGGCACAGGGTTGGGATGAGCAGTTCTTC
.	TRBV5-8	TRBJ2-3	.	CASLPTLSTDTQYF	TGTGCCAGCCTTCCGACGCTTAGCACAGATACGCAGTATTTT
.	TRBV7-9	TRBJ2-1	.	CASSPGGYRYNEQFF	TGTGCCAGCAGCCCCGGGGGCTACCGATACAATGAGCAGTTCTTC
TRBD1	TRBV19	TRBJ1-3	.	CASRRQGPGNTIYF	TGTGCCAGTAGGAGACAGGGGCCAGGAAACACCATATATTTT
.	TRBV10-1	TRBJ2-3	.	CASSRLTGTDTQYF	TGCGCCAGCAGTAGACTGACCGGCACAGATACGCAGTATTTT
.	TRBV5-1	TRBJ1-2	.	CASSSQGYGYTF	TGCGCCAGCAGCTCTCAGGGATATGGCTACACCTTC
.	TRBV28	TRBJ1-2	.	CASSLPRDTYLNYGYTF	TGTGCCAGCAGTTTACCCCGGGACACTTACTTAAACTATGGCTACACCTTC
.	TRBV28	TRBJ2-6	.	CASPPGANVLTF	TGTGCCAGCCCCCCAGGGGCCAACGTCCTGACTTTC
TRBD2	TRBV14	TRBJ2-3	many	CASSPTSGGTDTQYF	TGTGCCAGCAGCCCGACTAGCGGGGGAACAGATACGCAGTATTTT
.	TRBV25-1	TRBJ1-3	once	CVLPGREWNTIYF	TGTGTCCTTCCGGGAAGGGAGTGGAACACCATATATTTT
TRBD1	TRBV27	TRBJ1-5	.	CASSLRRTPGTDQPQHF	TGTGCCAGCAGTTTACGACGAACCCCCGGGACAGATCAGCCCCAGCATTTT
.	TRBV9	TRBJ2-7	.	CASSLSGTAYEQYF	TGTGCCAGCAGCCTATCCGGGACCGCCTACGAGCAGTACTTC
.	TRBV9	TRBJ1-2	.	CASSDRRVEAGSYGYTF	TGTGCCAGCAGCGATCGGCGCGTGGAAGCGGGGTCATATGGCTACACCTTC
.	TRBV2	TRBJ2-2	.	CASSERGSANTGELFF	TGTGCCAGCAGTGAGAGGGGGAGCGCGAACACCGGGGAGCTGTTTTTT
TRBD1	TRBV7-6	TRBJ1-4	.	CASSLDVPDRGTNEKLFF	TGTGCCAGCAGCTTAGACGTTCCCGACAGGGGGACTAATGAAAAACTGTTTTTT
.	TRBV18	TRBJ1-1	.	CASSPEEPPRTEAFF	TGTGCCAGCTCACCAGAAGAGCCTCCGCGCACTGAAGCTTTCTTT
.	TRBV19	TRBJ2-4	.	CASSIDWAAKNIQYF	TGTGCCAGTAGTATAGATTGGGCCGCCAAAAACATTCAGTACTTC
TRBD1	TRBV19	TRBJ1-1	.	CASTSRQGRTEAFF	TGTGCCAGTACCTCAAGACAGGGTCGAACTGAAGCTTTCTTT
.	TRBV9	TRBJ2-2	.	CASSVSQGRLNANTGELFF	TGTGCCAGCAGCGTTTCTCAGGGTAGACTCAACGCGAACACCGGGGAGCTGTTTTTT
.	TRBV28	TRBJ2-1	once	CASSGEGGPSYNEQFF	TGTGCCAGCAGCGGCGAGGGAGGTCCCTCCTACAATGAGCAGTTCTTC